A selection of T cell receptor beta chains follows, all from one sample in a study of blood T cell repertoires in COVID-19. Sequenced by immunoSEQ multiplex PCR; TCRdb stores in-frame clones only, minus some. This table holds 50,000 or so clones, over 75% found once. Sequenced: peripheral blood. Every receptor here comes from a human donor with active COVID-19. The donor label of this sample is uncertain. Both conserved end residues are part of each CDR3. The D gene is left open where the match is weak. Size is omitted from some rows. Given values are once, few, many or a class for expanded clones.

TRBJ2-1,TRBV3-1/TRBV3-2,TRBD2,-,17,CASSQESRGGHYNEQFF,TGTGCCAGCAGCCAAGAGTCGAGGGGAGGGCACTACAATGAGCAGTTCTTC
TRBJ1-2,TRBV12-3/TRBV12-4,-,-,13,CASSLGVNYGYTF,TGTGCCAGCAGTTTAGGAGTTAACTATGGCTACACCTTC
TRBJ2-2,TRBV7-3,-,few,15,CASSLTRHPTGELFF,TGTGCCAGCAGCTTAACTAGACACCCGACCGGGGAGCTGTTTTTT
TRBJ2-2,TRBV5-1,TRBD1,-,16,CASSLAQGANTGELFF,TGCGCCAGCAGCTTAGCACAGGGGGCGAACACCGGGGAGCTGTTTTTT
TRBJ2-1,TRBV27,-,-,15,CASSWGRSSYNEQFF,TGTGCCAGCAGTTGGGGGAGGAGCTCCTACAATGAGCAGTTCTTC
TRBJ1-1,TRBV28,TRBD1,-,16,CASRSGGSSMNTEAFF,TGTGCCAGCAGATCAGGGGGCTCGAGTATGAACACTGAAGCTTTCTTT
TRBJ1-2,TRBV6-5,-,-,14,CASSPSPGGYGYTF,TGTGCCAGCAGCCCCTCTCCCGGGGGCTATGGCTACACCTTC
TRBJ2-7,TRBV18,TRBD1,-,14,CASSPGTGRYEQYF,TGTGCCAGCTCACCGGGGACAGGGAGGTACGAGCAGTACTTC
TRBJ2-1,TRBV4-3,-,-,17,CASSQGGSRGSYNEQFF,TGCGCCAGCAGCCAAGGAGGAAGCCGGGGCTCCTACAATGAGCAGTTCTTC
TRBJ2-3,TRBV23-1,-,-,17,CASSHPLVLQSTDTQYF,TGCGCCAGCAGTCATCCCCTAGTCCTGCAGAGCACAGATACGCAGTATTTT
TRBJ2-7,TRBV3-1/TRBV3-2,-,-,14,CASSQPSTVGEQYF,TGTGCCAGCAGCCAACCTAGCACCGTTGGCGAGCAGTACTTC
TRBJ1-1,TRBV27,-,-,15,CASTHLFGTRTEAFF,TGTGCCAGCACACACCTCTTTGGGACACGGACTGAAGCTTTCTTT
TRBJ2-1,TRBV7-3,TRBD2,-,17,CASRPGTSGSGYNEQFF,TGTGCCAGCAGACCCGGGACTAGCGGGAGTGGGTACAATGAGCAGTTCTTC
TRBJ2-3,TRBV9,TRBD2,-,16,CASSVATLAGGDTQYF,TGTGCCAGCAGCGTAGCTACGCTAGCGGGGGGAGATACGCAGTATTTT
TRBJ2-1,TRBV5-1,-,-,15,CASSLDGSSYNEQFF,TGCGCCAGCAGCTTGGACGGTAGCTCCTACAATGAGCAGTTCTTC
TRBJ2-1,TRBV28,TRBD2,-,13,CASGLAGDTEQFF,TGTGCCAGCGGACTAGCGGGAGACACTGAGCAGTTCTTC
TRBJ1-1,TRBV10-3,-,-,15,CAIRGAGTANTEAFF,TGTGCCATCAGGGGGGCCGGGACGGCAAACACTGAAGCTTTCTTT
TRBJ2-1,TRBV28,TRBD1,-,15,CASSPAGQGSDEQFF,TGTGCCAGCAGTCCGGCCGGACAGGGGAGCGATGAGCAGTTCTTC
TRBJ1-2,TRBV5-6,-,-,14,CASSPTLENYGYTF,TGTGCCAGCAGTCCCACCTTAGAGAACTATGGCTACACCTTC
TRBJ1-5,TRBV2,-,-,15,CASAPPGRVGQPQHF,TGTGCCAGCGCACCCCCCGGGCGGGTCGGTCAGCCCCAGCATTTT
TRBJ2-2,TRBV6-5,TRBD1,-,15,CATVTGQGRTGELFF,TGTGCCACAGTAACTGGACAGGGTAGGACCGGGGAGCTGTTTTTT
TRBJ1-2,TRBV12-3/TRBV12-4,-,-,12,CASSSQGFGYTF,TGTGCCAGCAGTTCCCAGGGATTCGGCTACACCTTC
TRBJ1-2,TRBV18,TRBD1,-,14,CASSRDSEGYGYTF,TGTGCCAGCTCCCGGGACAGCGAGGGCTATGGCTACACCTTC
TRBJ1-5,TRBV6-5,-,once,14,CASDQGLSNQPQHF,TGTGCCAGCGATCAGGGGCTTAGCAATCAGCCCCAGCATTTT
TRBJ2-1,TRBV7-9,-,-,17,CASSLYPVGLPYYEQFF,TGTGCCAGCAGCTTATACCCCGTGGGACTTCCCTATTATGAGCAGTTCTTC
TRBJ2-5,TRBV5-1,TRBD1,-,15,CASSPTGDHQETQYF,TGCGCCAGCAGCCCCACAGGGGACCACCAAGAGACCCAGTACTTC
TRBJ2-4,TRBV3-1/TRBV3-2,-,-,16,CASSNTGILAKNIQYF,TGTGCCAGCAGCAATACAGGAATTCTAGCCAAAAACATTCAGTACTTC
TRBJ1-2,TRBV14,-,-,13,CASSQVSGYGYTF,TGTGCCAGCAGCCAAGTTTCGGGCTATGGCTACACCTTC
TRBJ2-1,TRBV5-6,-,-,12,CASSFTSNEQFF,TGTGCCAGCAGCTTCACTAGCAATGAGCAGTTCTTC
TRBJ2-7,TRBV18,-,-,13,CASSPRSTYEQYF,TGTGCCAGCTCACCAAGGAGTACCTACGAGCAGTACTTC
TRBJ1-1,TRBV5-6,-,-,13,CASSLGTSTEAFF,TGTGCCAGCAGCTTGGGTACGAGCACTGAAGCTTTCTTT
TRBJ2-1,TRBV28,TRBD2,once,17,CASSPPSGSPSYNEQFF,TGTGCCAGCAGCCCCCCTAGCGGGTCCCCCTCCTACAATGAGCAGTTCTTC
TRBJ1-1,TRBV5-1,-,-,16,CASSLVLASLNTEAFF,TGCGCCAGCAGCTTGGTATTGGCTAGCTTGAACACTGAAGCTTTCTTT
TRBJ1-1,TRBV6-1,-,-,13,CASSEGAGAEAFF,TGTGCCAGCAGTGAAGGGGCCGGGGCTGAAGCTTTCTTT
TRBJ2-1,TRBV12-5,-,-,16,CASGPRLINPFWEQFF,TGTGCTAGTGGCCCCCGACTCATCAATCCTTTTTGGGAGCAGTTCTTC
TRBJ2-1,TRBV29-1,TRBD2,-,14,CSVEVVAGYNEQFF,TGCAGCGTTGAAGTCGTAGCGGGATACAATGAGCAGTTCTTC
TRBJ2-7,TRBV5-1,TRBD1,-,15,CASSLDRGPSYEQYF,TGCGCCAGCAGCTTGGACAGGGGCCCTTCCTACGAGCAGTACTTC
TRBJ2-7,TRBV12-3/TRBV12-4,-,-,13,CASSAGPSYEQYF,TGTGCCAGCAGTGCAGGGCCCTCCTACGAGCAGTACTTC
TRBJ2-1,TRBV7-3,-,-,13,CASSGGSYNEQFF,TGTGCCAGCAGCGGGGGGTCCTACAATGAGCAGTTCTTC
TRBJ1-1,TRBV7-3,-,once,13,CASSLTGDTEAFF,TGTGCCAGCAGCTTAACAGGAGACACTGAAGCTTTCTTT
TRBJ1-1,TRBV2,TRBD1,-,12,CASSFSGGIAFF,TGTGCCAGCAGTTTTTCAGGGGGCATCGCTTTCTTT
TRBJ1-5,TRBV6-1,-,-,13,CASSEGRGQPQHF,TGTGCCAGCAGTGAAGGAAGGGGTCAGCCCCAGCATTTT